The 30 T cell receptor beta chains below come from one sample, sequenced in a study of glioma-infiltrating T cells after dendritic cell vaccination. Specified time point: after dendritic cell vaccination, including at tumor progression/relapse. This table comes from immunoSEQ multiplex PCR, and its TCRdb copy is limited to in-frame clones, with some not included. The sample lists around 100,000 clones; 80% to 85% were seen once. The starting material was blood, obtained after dendritic cell vaccination. These receptors originate from a human donor with glioblastoma.

This chain uses TRBV5-1 with TRBJ2-2; 9 bases agree with TRBD2. Germline V gene data show CDR1 as SGHRS and CDR2 as YFSETQ. With 0 bases clipped from V and 0 bases from J, the junction kept 6 bases outside the gene matches. This CDR3 has 18 amino acids. The CDR3 protein is CASSLDSGGIANTGELFF. CDR3 DNA: TGCGCCAGCAGCTTGGATAGCGGGGGTATTGCGAACACCGGGGAGCTGTTTTTT.

CDR3 bases: TGTGCCAGCAGCCAACAGAGCTCTGGGGCCAACGTCCTGACTTTC. Its protein product is CASSQQSSGANVLTF. The chain joins TRBV7-9 to TRBJ2-6; D ambiguous. The V end lost 5 bases, the J end lost 0 bases, and 8 bases lay between the germline ends. The germline V gene encodes CDR1 SEHNR and CDR2 FQNEAQ (reference sequence). The CDR3 contains 15 residues.

This clone was seen only once. The gene calls are TRBV5-1 and TRBJ1-2, with D perhaps matching TRBD1 (6 bases). The germline gives CDR1 SGHRS, CDR2 YFSETQ. The CDR3 consists of 15 residues. V was pared by 0 bases and J by 10 bases, with 19 bases between. The CDR3 DNA reads TGCGCCAGCAGCTTGGGGGTTGCGGGTCAGGGGCACTACACCTTC. This encodes CASSLGVAGQGHYTF.

J is TRBJ1-2 and V is TRBV6-6; tentative D call: TRBD1 (5 bases). V lost 2 bases to trimming and J lost 1 base, with 11 bases between them. Germline loops: CDR1 MNHNY, CDR2 SVGAGI (reference sequence). This CDR3 spans 15 amino acids. CDR3 protein: CASSYDDSSNYGYTF. The CDR3 nucleotides read TGTGCCAGCAGTTACGACGACAGCAGTAACTATGGCTACACCTTC.

This chain connects TRBV7-9 to TRBJ1-6, with D uncertain. The ends were cut back, 5 bases at V and 7 bases at J, with 15 bases in the middle. The CDR3 is made up of 15 amino acids. Germline-derived CDR1 and CDR2 are SEHNR and FQNEAQ (reference sequence). CDR3 bases: TGTGCCAGCAGCCCCGTAACAGTCCGCAATTCACCCCTCCACTTT. This codes for CASSPVTVRNSPLHF.

The rearrangement uses TRBV4-2 and TRBJ2-7; perhaps TRBD2 as D (6 bases). Germline V lookup: CDR1 LGHNA, CDR2 YNFKEQ. This CDR3 is built from 16 residues. The germline V and J ends were trimmed by 8 bases and 3 bases, with 23 bases remaining between them. The CDR3 loop reads CASGPQIGDSNYEQYF. The CDR3 nucleotides are TGTGCCAGCGGTCCCCAGATTGGGGACTCCAACTACGAGCAGTACTTC.

This clone was seen a single time. The V call is TRBV5-1, the J call TRBJ2-7, with 9 bases matching TRBD1. J lost 4 bases, V lost 5 bases, and 10 bases had no gene match. The V gene's germline CDR1 is SGHRS and CDR2 YFSETQ. The length of the CDR3 is 15 residues. CDR3 residues: CASRLNSGQGYEQYF. CDR3 sequence (DNA): TGCGCCAGCAGGCTTAACTCGGGACAGGGATACGAGCAGTACTTC.

This clone appeared a few times. J is TRBJ2-3 and V is TRBV5-6, with D tentatively TRBD1 (5 bases). Trimming pared 2 bases from V and 2 bases from J, leaving 9 bases between. Germline V gives CDR1 SGHDT, CDR2 YYEEEE. This CDR3 has 14 amino acids. The CDR3 is CASSFQTATDTQYF. In DNA form, the CDR3 reads TGTGCCAGCAGCTTTCAGACAGCCACAGATACGCAGTATTTT. Full variable domain (missing parts from reference TRBV5-6 and TRBJ2-3): DAGVTQSPTHLIKTRGQQVTLRCSPKSGHDTVSWYQQALGQGPQFIFQYYEEEERQRGNFPDRFSGHQFPNYSSELNVNALLLGDSALYLCASSFQTATDTQYFGPGTRLTVL.

This clone has only a few counts. The CDR3 sequence: CASSYSGGFVDAEAFF. DNA of the CDR3: TGTGCCAGCAGTTACTCGGGAGGGTTCGTGGACGCTGAAGCTTTCTTT. The gene calls are TRBV6-6 and TRBJ1-1; D not certain. V was trimmed by 0 bases and J by 6 bases, leaving 17 bases between them. The length of the CDR3 is 16 residues. CDR1 and CDR2 from the germline V gene are MNHNY and SVGAGI (reference sequence).

V usage is TRBV2 and J usage is TRBJ2-3; TRBD2 agrees at 12 bases. Per the germline V gene, CDR1 is SNHLY and CDR2 is FYNNEI. The length of the CDR3 is 15 residues. V shed 5 bases, J shed 5 bases, and the junction held 5 bases outside the gene matches. CDR3 nucleotides: TGTGCCAGCAGTAGACGACTAGCGGGGGAAGATACGCAGTATTTT. Amino acids: CASSRRLAGEDTQYF. The full variable domain, with the rest looked up from reference TRBV2 and TRBJ2-3, is EPEVTQTPSHQVTQMGQEVILRCVPISNHLYFYWYRQILGQKVEFLVSFYNNEISEKSEIFDDQFSVERPDGSNFTLKIRSTKLEDSAMYFCASSRRLAGEDTQYFGPGTRLTVL.

This chain connects TRBV7-5 to TRBJ2-7; the DNA was not used to check the table's D call, TRBD1. TRBV7-5 has pseudogene status. This CDR3 region has 16 residues. CDR3 nucleotide sequence: TGTGCCAGAATTCCCACAGGGGCGCGGTGCTTTAGCGAGCAGTACTTC. Translating gives CARIPTGARCFSEQYF.

This clone was seen a few times. The chain recombines TRBV6-1 with TRBJ1-3; no reliable D call. The CDR3 runs to 15 residues. Germline assignment: CDR1 MNHNS and CDR2 SASEGT. Trimming pared 2 bases from V and 4 bases from J, leaving 12 bases between. The CDR3 region is CASSESFESGNTIYF. The CDR3 DNA sequence: TGTGCCAGCAGTGAAAGTTTTGAGTCCGGAAACACCATATATTTT.

The chain is built from TRBV5-1 and TRBJ2-1; D call uncertain. CDR3 size: 16 residues. V was clipped by 1 base and J by 0 bases, with 11 bases between them. Germline V gene sequence: CDR1 SGHRS, CDR2 YFSETQ. CDR3 DNA sequence: TGCGCCAGCAGCTTGACCGGGTTGTCCTCCTACAATGAGCAGTTCTTC. Amino acid sequence: CASSLTGLSSYNEQFF.

The chain carries TRBV5-4 and TRBJ1-2; 8 positions match TRBD1. Trimming cost V 4 bases and J 0 bases; bases outside gene matches: 8. Germline lookup yields CDR1 SGHNT and CDR2 YYREEE (reference sequence). The CDR3 loop spans 16 amino acids. CDR3 residues: CASSPGTGGANYGYTF. Here the CDR3 DNA reads TGTGCCAGCAGCCCGGGGACAGGAGGTGCTAACTATGGCTACACCTTC.

The gene calls are TRBV7-9 and TRBJ2-1, with D perhaps TRBD1 (6 bases). The CDR3 sequence is 15 residues long. Trimming left V 3 bases short and J 10 bases short, with 19 bases between. Germline CDR1 and CDR2: SEHNR and FQNEAQ (reference sequence). The CDR3: CASSLWGQGSAEQFF. The CDR3 DNA reads TGTGCCAGCAGCTTGTGGGGGCAGGGGTCGGCGGAGCAGTTCTTC.

The chain carries TRBV5-5 and TRBJ2-7; D remains ambiguous. The CDR3 totals 17 residues. Germline V gene sequence: CDR1 SGHKS, CDR2 YYEKEE (reference sequence). V shed 6 bases and J shed 6 bases, with 28 bases lying between them. The CDR3 region is CASTIDPNQRRSTEQYF. CDR3 nucleotides: TGTGCCAGCACCATAGATCCCAACCAACGGAGATCAACCGAGCAGTACTTC.

The chain employs TRBV7-6 and TRBJ2-5, with TRBD1 identical over 8 bases. CDR1 is SGHVS and CDR2 is FNYEAQ in the germline V gene. The CDR3 contains 17 residues. V shed 4 bases, J shed 5 bases, and the junction held 15 bases outside the gene matches. This chain's CDR3 is CASSSKRDRLLLETQYF. CDR3 in DNA: TGTGCCAGCAGCTCCAAACGGGACAGGTTGTTATTGGAGACCCAGTACTTC. The variable domain in full, with the rest retrieved from reference TRBV7-6 and TRBJ2-5, is GAGVSQSPRYKVTKRGQDVALRCDPISGHVSLYWYRQALGQGPEFLTYFNYEAQQDKSGLPNDRFSAERPEGSISTLTIQRTEQRDSAMYRCASSSKRDRLLLETQYFGPGTRLLVL.

The chain carries TRBV19 and TRBJ2-3; the D gene is possibly TRBD2 (6 bases). Trimming shortened V by 7 bases and J by 4 bases, and 15 bases separated the two germline ends. This CDR3 is 14 amino acids long. From germline, CDR1 is LNHDA and CDR2 SQIVND (reference sequence). Here the CDR3 reads CASTSPGLSDTQYF. The CDR3 region has the DNA TGTGCCAGTACCTCACCGGGACTTTCAGATACGCAGTATTTT.

The rearrangement links TRBV7-2 to TRBJ2-1, with D unresolved. Between the trimmed V and J ends, which lost 1 base and 7 bases, there was a span of 8 bases. The CDR3 covers 13 residues. The germline gives CDR1 SGHTA, CDR2 FQGNSA. The CDR3 sequence is CASSLELANEQFF. In nucleotides, the CDR3 is TGTGCCAGCAGCTTAGAACTCGCGAATGAGCAGTTCTTC.

There are a few counts of this clone. The chain links TRBV4-3 to TRBJ2-7; possible D gene TRBD1, 5 bases. V was pared by 0 bases and J by 6 bases, with 15 bases between. Germline V lookup: CDR1 LGHNA, CDR2 YSLEER. This CDR3 spans 15 amino acids. The CDR3 DNA sequence: TGCGCCAGCAGCCAAGATGTGGGGCTCCCGGCCGAGCAGTACTTC. Translating gives CASSQDVGLPAEQYF.

CDR3 bases: TGTGCCAGCAGCCTGGGGAGGGGTCAGAGCGAGCAGTACTTC. Its translation is CASSLGRGQSEQYF. This sequence joins TRBV7-2 and TRBJ2-7; 7 nucleotides align to TRBD2. Germline V gene sequence: CDR1 SGHTA, CDR2 FQGNSA. Germline trimming cut 5 bases from V and 6 bases from J; bases unmatched to any gene: 10. The CDR3 has 14 amino acids.

The J gene is TRBJ1-3, the V gene TRBV19; D ambiguous. The CDR3 is 15 residues long. V shed 4 bases and J shed 2 bases, with 12 bases lying between them. CDR1 and CDR2 (germline): LNHDA, SQIVND (reference sequence). This CDR3 reads CASSTGILAGNTIYF. The CDR3 region has the DNA TGTGCCAGTAGTACAGGTATTCTCGCTGGAAACACCATATATTTT.

In this sample, this clone turned up once. The chain links TRBV6-5 to TRBJ2-5; D remains unclear. Between the trimmed V and J ends, which lost 2 bases and 5 bases, there was a span of 9 bases. This CDR3 is built from 13 residues. Germline CDR1 MNHEY, CDR2 SVGAGI. CDR3 protein: CASSYGGGETQYF. CDR3 bases: TGTGCCAGCAGTTACGGCGGTGGGGAGACCCAGTACTTC.

This chain uses TRBV5-1 with TRBJ1-5, with 8 bases fitting TRBD1. The CDR3 totals 14 residues. Germline loops: CDR1 SGHRS, CDR2 YFSETQ. V was pared by 5 bases and J by 3 bases, with 4 bases of the junction left unmatched. CDR3 bases: TGCGCCAGCAGGCCGGGACAGGACAATCAGCCCCAGCATTTT. Translation gives CASRPGQDNQPQHF.

V and J are TRBV5-8 and TRBJ1-5; 7 bases agree with TRBD1. CDR3 size: 15 residues. The V and J ends lost 3 bases and 6 bases, in that order; junction bases with no gene match: 9. CDR1 is SGHTS, CDR2 YDEGEE, per germline. This CDR3 is CASSSGTAYSQPQHF. The CDR3 DNA is TGTGCCAGCAGCTCCGGGACAGCCTATTCTCAGCCCCAGCATTTT.

This chain links TRBV23-1 with TRBJ2-5; D is unresolved. TRBV23-1 is an open reading frame whose function is uncertain. CDR3 length: 14 amino acids. With 4 bases removed from V and 3 bases from J, the gap between germline ends came to 12 bases. The chain's CDR3 is CASSLGCGKETQYF. CDR3 sequence (DNA): TGCGCCAGCAGTCTCGGCTGCGGCAAAGAGACCCAGTACTTC.

The chain has TRBV7-8 and TRBJ2-7; 8 nucleotides line up with TRBD2. The germline CDR1 and CDR2 sequences are SGHVS and FQNEAQ. The CDR3 length is 16 residues. Unmatched junction bases numbered 11, after V lost 4 bases and J lost 3 bases. CDR3 in amino acids: CASSSHVGGGDYEQYF. The CDR3 DNA is TGTGCCAGCAGCTCCCATGTCGGGGGGGGAGACTACGAGCAGTACTTC. The full variable domain, rest sourced from reference TRBV7-8 and TRBJ2-7, is GAGVSQSPRYKVAKRGQDVALRCDPISGHVSLFWYQQALGQGPEFLTYFQNEAQLDKSGLPSDRFFAERPEGSVSTLKIQRTQQEDSAVYLCASSSHVGGGDYEQYFGPGTRLTVT.

In this sample, this clone turned up a few times. The V call is TRBV19, the J call TRBJ1-4; 9 bases agree with TRBD1. The CDR3 totals 15 residues. The V gene's germline CDR1 is LNHDA and CDR2 SQIVND (reference sequence). J lost 7 bases, V lost 5 bases, and 8 bases had no gene match. The CDR3: CASSLQGAGSEKLFF. CDR3 nucleotide sequence: TGTGCCAGTAGTCTACAGGGGGCGGGAAGTGAAAAACTGTTTTTT.

J is TRBJ2-7 and V is TRBV6-5; 9 nucleotides align to TRBD1. The CDR3 is made up of 15 amino acids. CDR1 MNHEY and CDR2 SVGAGI come from the germline V gene. V lost 6 bases and J lost 1; bases outside the gene matches: 7. CDR3 coding DNA: TGTGCCAGCAGCAGGGAAGGGACAGGGTCCTACGAGCAGTACTTC. Protein product: CASSREGTGSYEQYF.

The genes are TRBV29-1 and TRBJ1-1; D is uncertain. The CDR3 is 18 residues long. The V end was cut by 0 bases, the J end by 2 bases, with 22 bases between. Germline CDR1 and CDR2: SQVTM and ANQGSEA. CDR3 DNA: TGCAGCGTTGAAGATCGAAGAGAATTTGTTCGTATAAACACTGAAGCTTTCTTT. Encoded protein: CSVEDRREFVRINTEAFF.